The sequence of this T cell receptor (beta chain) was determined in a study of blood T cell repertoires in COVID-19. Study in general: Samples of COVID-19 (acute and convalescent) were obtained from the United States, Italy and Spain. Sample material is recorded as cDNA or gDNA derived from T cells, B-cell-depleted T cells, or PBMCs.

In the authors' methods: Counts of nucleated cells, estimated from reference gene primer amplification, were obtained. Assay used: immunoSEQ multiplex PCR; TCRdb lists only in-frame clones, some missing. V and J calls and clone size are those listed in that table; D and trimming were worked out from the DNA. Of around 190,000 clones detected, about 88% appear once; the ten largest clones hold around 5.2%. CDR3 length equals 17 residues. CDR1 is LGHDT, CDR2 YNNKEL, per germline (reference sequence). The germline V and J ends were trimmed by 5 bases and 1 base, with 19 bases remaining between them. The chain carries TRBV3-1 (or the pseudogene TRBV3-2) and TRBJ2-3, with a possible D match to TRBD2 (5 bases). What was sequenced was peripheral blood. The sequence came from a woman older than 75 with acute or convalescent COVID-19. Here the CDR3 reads CASSSSERLSGTDTQYF. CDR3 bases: TGTGCCAGCAGCTCCTCCGAAAGACTAAGCGGCACAGATACGCAGTATTTT.